The clone carrying this T cell receptor (beta chain) has a count of ten or more. Antigen specificity is unknown. The sample comes from a study of T cells in Graves' hyperthyroidism and ophthalmopathy. Using RNA transcripts as the source, TCR beta CDR3 regions were amplified. HTBI primers were the set used in a first-round RT-PCR of the TCR CDR3. In TCRdb, the multiplex PCR reads were re-called with MiXCR into one record per CDR3 protein. The table records 500,000 to 800,000 distinct CDR3 sequences, roughly 46% of them present only once. The CDR3 consists of 13 residues. V was clipped by 7 bases and J by 2 bases, with 11 bases between them. CDR1 and CDR2 (germline): ENHRY, SYGVKD. Uncontrolled infections, other autoimmune diseases, pregnancy or lactation led to exclusion of patients. Whole-study results and caveats: A median about 6 months before onset, the model predicted ophthalmopathy. Also found in blood were most expanded thyroid clonotypes above 0.001. Ophthalmopathy and stable hyperthyroidism were told apart by a 13 V-J model.

The sequence derives from an adult man with Graves' disease, either hyperthyroidism or ophthalmopathy (not recorded which). This sequence joins TRBV10-3 and TRBJ1-1; unclear D gene. The sample was peripheral blood or thyroid tissue (not recorded which). CDR3 DNA: TGTGCCATCAAAAACAGCCAAAACACTGAAGCTTTCTTT. Encoded protein: CAIKNSQNTEAFF.